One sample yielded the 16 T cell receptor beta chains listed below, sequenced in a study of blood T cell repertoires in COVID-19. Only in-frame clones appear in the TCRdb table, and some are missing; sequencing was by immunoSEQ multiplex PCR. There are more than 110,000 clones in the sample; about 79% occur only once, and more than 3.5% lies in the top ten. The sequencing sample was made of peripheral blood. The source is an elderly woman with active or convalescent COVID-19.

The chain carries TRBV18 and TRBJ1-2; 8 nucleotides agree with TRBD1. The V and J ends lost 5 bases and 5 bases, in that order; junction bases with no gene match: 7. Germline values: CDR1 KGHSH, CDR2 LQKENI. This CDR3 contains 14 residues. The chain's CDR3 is CASSAGQGLYGYTF. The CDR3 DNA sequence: TGTGCCAGCTCAGCTGGACAGGGATTGTATGGCTACACCTTC.

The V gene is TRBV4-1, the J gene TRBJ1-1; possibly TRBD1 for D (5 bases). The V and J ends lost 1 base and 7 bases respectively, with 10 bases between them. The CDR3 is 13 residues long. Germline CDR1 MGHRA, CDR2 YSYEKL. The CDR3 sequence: CASSQVGQGEAFF. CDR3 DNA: TGCGCCAGCAGCCAAGTGGGGCAGGGTGAAGCTTTCTTT.

CDR3 sequence: CASSLVVTMNTEAFF. CDR3 DNA sequence: TGTGCCAGCAGCTTAGTAGTCACCATGAACACTGAAGCTTTCTTT. This chain connects TRBV7-2 to TRBJ1-1; D is unresolved. The CDR3 extends over 15 amino acids. V lost 1 base, J lost 0 bases, and 9 bases lay in between. Germline loops: CDR1 SGHTA, CDR2 FQGNSA.

The CDR3 sequence is CASQDRGGSPLHF. CDR3 nucleotide sequence: TGTGCCAGTCAAGACAGGGGTGGGTCACCCCTCCACTTT. The V call is TRBV19, the J call TRBJ1-6, with TRBD1 matching over 8 bases. The CDR3 is made up of 13 amino acids. Trimming cost V 8 bases and J 10 bases; bases outside gene matches: 7. Germline assignment: CDR1 LNHDA and CDR2 SQIVND (reference sequence). Full variable domain (missing parts from reference TRBV19 and TRBJ1-6): DGGITQSPKYLFRKEGQNVTLSCEQNLNHDAMYWYRQDPGQGLRLIYYSQIVNDFQKGDIAEGYSVSREKKESFPLTVTSAQKNPTAFYLCASQDRGGSPLHFGNGTRLTVT.

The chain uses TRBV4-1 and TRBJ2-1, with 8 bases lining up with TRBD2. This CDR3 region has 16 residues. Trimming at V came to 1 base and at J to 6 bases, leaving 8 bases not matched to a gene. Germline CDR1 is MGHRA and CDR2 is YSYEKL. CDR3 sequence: CASSQAGGGPGNEQFF. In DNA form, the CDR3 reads TGCGCCAGCAGCCAAGCTGGCGGGGGGCCTGGCAATGAGCAGTTCTTC.

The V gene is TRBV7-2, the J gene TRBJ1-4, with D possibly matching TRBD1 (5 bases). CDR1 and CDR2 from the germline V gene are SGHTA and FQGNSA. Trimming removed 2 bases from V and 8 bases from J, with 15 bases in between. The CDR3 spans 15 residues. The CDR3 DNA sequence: TGTGCCAGCAGCTTACCGCAGGGTGGGGTGGAAAAACTGTTTTTT. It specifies CASSLPQGGVEKLFF.

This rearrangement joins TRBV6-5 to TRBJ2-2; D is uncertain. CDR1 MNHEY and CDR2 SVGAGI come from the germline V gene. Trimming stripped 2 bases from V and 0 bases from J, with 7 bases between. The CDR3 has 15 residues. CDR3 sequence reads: CASSYRTPNTGELFF. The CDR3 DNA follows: TGTGCCAGCAGTTACCGCACACCGAACACCGGGGAGCTGTTTTTT.

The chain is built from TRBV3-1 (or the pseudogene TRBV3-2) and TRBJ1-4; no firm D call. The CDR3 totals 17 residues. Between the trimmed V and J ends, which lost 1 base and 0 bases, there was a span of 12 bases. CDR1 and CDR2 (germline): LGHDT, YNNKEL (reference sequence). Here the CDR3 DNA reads TGTGCCAGCAGCCAAGCCGAGGGTACCACAACTAATGAAAAACTGTTTTTT. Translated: CASSQAEGTTTNEKLFF.

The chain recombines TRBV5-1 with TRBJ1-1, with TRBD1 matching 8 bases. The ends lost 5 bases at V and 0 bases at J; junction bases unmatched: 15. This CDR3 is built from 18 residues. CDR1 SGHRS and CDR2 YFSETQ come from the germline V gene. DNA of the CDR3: TGCGCCAGCAGTAGTCCGCAGGGGGCCGCAAAAATGAACACTGAAGCTTTCTTT. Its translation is CASSSPQGAAKMNTEAFF.

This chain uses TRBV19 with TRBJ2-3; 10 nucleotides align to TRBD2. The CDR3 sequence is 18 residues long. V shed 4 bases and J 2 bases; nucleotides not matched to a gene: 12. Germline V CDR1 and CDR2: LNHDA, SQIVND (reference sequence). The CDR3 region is CASSRESGGALNTDTQYF. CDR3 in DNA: TGTGCCAGTAGTAGGGAGAGCGGGGGGGCCCTGAACACAGATACGCAGTATTTT.

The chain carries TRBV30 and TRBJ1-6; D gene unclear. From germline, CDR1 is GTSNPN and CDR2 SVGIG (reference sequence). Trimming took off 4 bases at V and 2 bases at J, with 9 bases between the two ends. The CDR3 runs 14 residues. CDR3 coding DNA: TGTGCCTGGAACGGGATCCCCTATAATTCACCCCTCCACTTT. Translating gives CAWNGIPYNSPLHF.

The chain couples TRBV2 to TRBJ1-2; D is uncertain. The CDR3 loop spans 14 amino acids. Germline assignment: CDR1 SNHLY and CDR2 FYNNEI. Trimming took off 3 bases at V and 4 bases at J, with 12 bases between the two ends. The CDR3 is CASSDGQPGYGYTF. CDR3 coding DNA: TGTGCCAGCAGTGATGGGCAACCCGGCTATGGCTACACCTTC.

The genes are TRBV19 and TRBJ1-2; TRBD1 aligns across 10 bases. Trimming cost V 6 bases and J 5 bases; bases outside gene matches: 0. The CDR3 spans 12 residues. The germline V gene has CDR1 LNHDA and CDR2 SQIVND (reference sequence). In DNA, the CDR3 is TGTGCCAGTAGGGACAGGGGGTATGGCTACACCTTC. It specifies CASRDRGYGYTF.

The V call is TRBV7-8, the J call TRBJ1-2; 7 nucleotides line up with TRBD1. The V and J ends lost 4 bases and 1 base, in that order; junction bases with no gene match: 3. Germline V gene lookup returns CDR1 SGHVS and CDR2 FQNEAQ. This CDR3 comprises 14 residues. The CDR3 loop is CASSWGQLNYGYTF. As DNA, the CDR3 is TGTGCCAGCAGCTGGGGACAGCTTAACTATGGCTACACCTTC. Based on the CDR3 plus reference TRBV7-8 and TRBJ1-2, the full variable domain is GAGVSQSPRYKVAKRGQDVALRCDPISGHVSLFWYQQALGQGPEFLTYFQNEAQLDKSGLPSDRFFAERPEGSVSTLKIQRTQQEDSAVYLCASSWGQLNYGYTFGSGTRLTVV.

The CDR3 spells CASNPDRASTEAFF. For the CDR3, the DNA is TGTGCCAGCAACCCGGACAGGGCGAGCACTGAAGCTTTCTTT. The chain uses TRBV6-2 or TRBV6-3 and TRBJ1-1; 8 bases map to TRBD1. The V segment lost 7 bases and the J segment 4 bases; nucleotides outside the gene matches: 8. This CDR3 has 14 amino acids. From germline, CDR1 is MNHEY and CDR2 SVGEGT.

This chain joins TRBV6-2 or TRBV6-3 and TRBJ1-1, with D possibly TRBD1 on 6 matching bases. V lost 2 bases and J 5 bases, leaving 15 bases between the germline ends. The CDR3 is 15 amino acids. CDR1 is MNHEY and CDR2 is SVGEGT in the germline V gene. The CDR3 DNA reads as TGTGCCAGCAGTTACCTAACAGGGTATTGGACTGAAGCTTTCTTT. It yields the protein CASSYLTGYWTEAFF.